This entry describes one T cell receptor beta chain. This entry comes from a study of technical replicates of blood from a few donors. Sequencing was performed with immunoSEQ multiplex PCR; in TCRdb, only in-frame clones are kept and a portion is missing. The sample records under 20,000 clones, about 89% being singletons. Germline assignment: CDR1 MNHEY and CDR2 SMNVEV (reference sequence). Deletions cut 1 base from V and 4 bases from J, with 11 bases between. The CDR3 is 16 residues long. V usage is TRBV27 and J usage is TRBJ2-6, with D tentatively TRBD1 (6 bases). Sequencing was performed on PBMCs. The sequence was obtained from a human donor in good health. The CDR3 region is CASSLYSGVGANVLTF. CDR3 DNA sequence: TGTGCCAGCAGTTTATATTCAGGGGTCGGGGCCAACGTCCTGACTTTC.